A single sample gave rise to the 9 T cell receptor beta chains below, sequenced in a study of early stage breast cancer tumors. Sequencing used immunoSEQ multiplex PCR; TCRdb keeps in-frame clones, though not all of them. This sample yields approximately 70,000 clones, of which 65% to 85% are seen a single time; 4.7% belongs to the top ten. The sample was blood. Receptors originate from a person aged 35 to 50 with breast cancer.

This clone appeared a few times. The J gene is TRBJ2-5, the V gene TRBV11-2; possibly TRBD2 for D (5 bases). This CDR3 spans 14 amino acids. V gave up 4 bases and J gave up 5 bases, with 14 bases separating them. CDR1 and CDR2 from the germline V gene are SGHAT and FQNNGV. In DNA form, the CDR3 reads TGTGCCAGCAGCTCGGACTTCCCCGGGGAGACCCAGTACTTC. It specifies CASSSDFPGETQYF.

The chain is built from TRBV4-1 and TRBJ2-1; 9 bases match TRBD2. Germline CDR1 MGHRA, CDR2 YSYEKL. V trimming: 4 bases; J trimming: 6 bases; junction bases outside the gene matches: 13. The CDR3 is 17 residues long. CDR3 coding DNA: TGCGCCAGCAGCCTGAACCCGGGACTAGCTGTCTCCAATGAGCAGTTCTTC. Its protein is CASSLNPGLAVSNEQFF.

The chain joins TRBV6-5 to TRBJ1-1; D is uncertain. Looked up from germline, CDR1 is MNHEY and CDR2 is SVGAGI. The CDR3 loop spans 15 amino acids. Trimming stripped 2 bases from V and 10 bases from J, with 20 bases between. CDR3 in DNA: TGTGCCAGCAGTTACGGTTTTGGGGTGTCGGGAGGAGCTTTCTTT. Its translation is CASSYGFGVSGGAFF.

The CDR3 here is CASSVTDRDYEQYF. The CDR3 coding sequence is TGTGCCAGCAGCGTAACAGACAGGGATTACGAGCAGTACTTC. V usage is TRBV9 and J usage is TRBJ2-7, with TRBD1 identical over 7 bases. The CDR3 loop spans 14 amino acids. Germline V CDR1 and CDR2: SGDLS, YYNGEE. Unmatched junction bases numbered 5, after V lost 1 base and J lost 4 bases.

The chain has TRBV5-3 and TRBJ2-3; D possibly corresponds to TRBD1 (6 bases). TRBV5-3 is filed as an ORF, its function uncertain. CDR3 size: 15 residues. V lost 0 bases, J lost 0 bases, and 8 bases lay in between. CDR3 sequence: CARSLGGRSTDTQYF. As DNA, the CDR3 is TGTGCCAGAAGCTTGGGGGGGCGGAGCACAGATACGCAGTATTTT.

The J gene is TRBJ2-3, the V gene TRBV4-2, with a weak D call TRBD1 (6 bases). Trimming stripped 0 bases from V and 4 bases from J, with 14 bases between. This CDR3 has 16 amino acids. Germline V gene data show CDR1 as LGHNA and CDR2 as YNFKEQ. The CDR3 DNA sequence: TGTGCCAGCAGCCAAGATCTGACAAGGGGGTCAGATACGCAGTATTTT. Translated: CASSQDLTRGSDTQYF.

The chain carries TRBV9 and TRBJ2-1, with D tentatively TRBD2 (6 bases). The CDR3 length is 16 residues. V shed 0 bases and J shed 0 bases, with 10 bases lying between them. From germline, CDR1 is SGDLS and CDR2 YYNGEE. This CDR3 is CASSVEAGPSYNEQFF. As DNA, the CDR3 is TGTGCCAGCAGCGTAGAGGCGGGGCCCTCCTACAATGAGCAGTTCTTC.

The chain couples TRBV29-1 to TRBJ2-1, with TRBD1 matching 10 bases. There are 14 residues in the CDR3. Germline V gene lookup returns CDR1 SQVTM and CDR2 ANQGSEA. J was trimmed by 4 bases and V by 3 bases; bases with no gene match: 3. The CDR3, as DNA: TGCAGCGTTGAGAGGACAGGGGGATACAATGAGCAGTTCTTC. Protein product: CSVERTGGYNEQFF.

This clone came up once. The CDR3 reads CASSPRGSGRTGELFF. The CDR3 nucleotides read TGTGCCAGCAGCCCACGCGGTAGCGGGAGAACCGGGGAGCTGTTTTTT. The chain has TRBV7-9 and TRBJ2-2; 9 bases are a match to TRBD2. The CDR3 runs 16 residues. CDR1 is SEHNR and CDR2 is FQNEAQ in the germline V gene (reference sequence). V trimming: 5 bases; J trimming: 5 bases; junction bases outside the gene matches: 9.